This T cell receptor (beta chain) was observed in a study of blood T cell repertoires in COVID-19. Looking at the study overall: Acute and convalescent COVID-19 samples came from the United States, Italy and Spain. T cells, B-cell-depleted T cells, or PBMCs provided the cDNA or gDNA that served as material.

With 0 bases clipped from V and 3 bases from J, the junction kept 3 bases outside the gene matches. Per germline, CDR1 LNHNV and CDR2 YYDKDF (reference sequence). CDR3 length: 15 residues. In the study's own analysis: Amplifying reference gene primers gave estimates of nucleated cell counts. Generated by immunoSEQ multiplex PCR, the TCRdb table keeps only in-frame clones and is missing some. The V and J calls and clone size come from that table; D and trimming were worked out from the DNA. The repertoire consists of roughly 49,000 clones, with 68% occurring once and the leading ten covering roughly 10%.

The sequenced material came from peripheral blood. The chain employs TRBV15 and TRBJ2-3, with TRBD2 identical over 7 bases. The source of this sequence is a woman in her 70s with acute or convalescent COVID-19. CDR3 coding DNA: TGTGCCACCAGCAGAGATCCCGGGAGGACAGATACGCAGTATTTT. Its protein is CATSRDPGRTDTQYF.